Sequencing of this T cell receptor (beta chain) was carried out in a study of cytomegalovirus exposure and HLA in healthy donors. General observations from the study: 164 TCR beta chains were listed as cytomegalovirus-associated.

A note on this clone: The antigen remains undetermined.

PCR amplification relied on 60 Vbeta primers (plus 13 Jbeta primers). Profiled with immunoSEQ multiplex PCR; TCRdb holds only in-frame clones, not every one. The table for this sample gives fewer than 100,000 clones. The germline V gene encodes CDR1 LNHDA and CDR2 SQIVND (reference sequence). The CDR3 has 13 amino acids. V lost 6 bases and J lost 2, with 8 bases in between. The chain joins TRBV19 to TRBJ1-3, with unresolved D. Sequenced material: PBMCs. The TCR was taken from a man aged 50 or older in good health and CMV-seronegative. The CDR3 region is CASRQRAGNTIYF. The CDR3 region has the DNA TGTGCCAGTAGGCAAAGAGCTGGAAACACCATATATTTT.